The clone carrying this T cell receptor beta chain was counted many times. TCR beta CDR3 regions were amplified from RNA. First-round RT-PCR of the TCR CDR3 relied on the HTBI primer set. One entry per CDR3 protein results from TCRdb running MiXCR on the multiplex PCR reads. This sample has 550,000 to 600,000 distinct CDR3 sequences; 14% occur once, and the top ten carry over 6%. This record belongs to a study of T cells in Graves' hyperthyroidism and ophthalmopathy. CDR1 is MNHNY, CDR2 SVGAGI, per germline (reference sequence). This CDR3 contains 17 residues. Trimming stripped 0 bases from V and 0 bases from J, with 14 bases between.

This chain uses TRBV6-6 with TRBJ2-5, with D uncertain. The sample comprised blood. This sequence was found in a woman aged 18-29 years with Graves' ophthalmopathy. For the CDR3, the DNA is TGTGCCAGCAGTTACTCGAATAGCCCGTCGTACCAAGAGACCCAGTACTTC. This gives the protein CASSYSNSPSYQETQYF.